This entry lists 29 T cell receptor beta chains sequenced from one sample in a study of T-cell memory formation after mild COVID-19. TCRdb reanalysed the 5' RACE reads using MiXCR and keeps one entry per CDR3 protein. Among around 410,000 distinct CDR3 sequences listed, roughly a quarter were seen once. Sequencing input: PBMCs or a T cell subset sorted from them (not recorded which). Source of these receptors: an adult woman who had mild COVID-19 (a few samples of this study predate the infection). Cell type and time point are not known.

In its sample, this clonotype was seen a few times. CDR3 bases: TGCGCCAGCAGCTCCCGGACAGGCGACACCGGGGAGCTGTTTTTT. It yields the protein CASSSRTGDTGELFF. The chain links TRBV5-1 to TRBJ2-2; 7 bases are a match to TRBD1. V lost 3 bases to trimming and J lost 3 bases; unmatched junction nucleotides: 5. Germline CDR1 SGHRS, CDR2 YFSETQ. The CDR3 runs 15 residues. Looking up the rest from reference TRBV5-1 and TRBJ2-2 gives the full variable domain: KAGVTQTPRYLIKTRGQQVTLSCSPISGHRSVSWYQQTPGQGLQFLFEYFSETQRNKGNFPGRFSGRQFSNSRSEMNVSTLELGDSALYLCASSSRTGDTGELFFGEGSRLTVL.

CDR3 residues: CASSPTAGQGTEQYF. The CDR3 coding sequence is TGTGCCAGCAGCCCCACGGCGGGGCAGGGAACCGAGCAGTACTTC. The gene calls are TRBV7-2 and TRBJ2-7; TRBD2 is a possible D gene (6 bases). There are 15 residues in the CDR3. The V end lost 5 bases, the J end lost 6 bases, and 20 bases lay between the germline ends. In germline, CDR1 is SGHTA, CDR2 FQGNSA. Combining the CDR3 with reference TRBV7-2 and TRBJ2-7 gives the whole variable domain GAGVSQSPSNKVTEKGKDVELRCDPISGHTALYWYRQSLGQGLEFLIYFQGNSAPDKSGLPSDRFSAERTGGSVSTLTIQRTQQEDSAVYLCASSPTAGQGTEQYFGPGTRLTVT.

The chain employs TRBV2 and TRBJ1-5; D unclear. Deletions cut 6 bases from V and 0 bases from J, with 15 bases between. Germline lookup yields CDR1 SNHLY and CDR2 FYNNEI. The CDR3 length is 16 residues. The CDR3, as DNA: TGTGCCAGCAGAGACTCACAAGAGTTTAGCAATCAGCCCCAGCATTTT. Residues: CASRDSQEFSNQPQHF.

The V and J genes are TRBV9 and TRBJ1-1, with a weak D call TRBD1 (5 bases). Trimming removed 4 bases at V and 1 base at J, with 14 bases between. Germline V gene lookup returns CDR1 SGDLS and CDR2 YYNGEE. The CDR3 spans 15 residues. The CDR3 DNA follows: TGTGCCAGCAGCCCCCACGGGGGAACGAACACTGAAGCTTTCTTT. Its translation: CASSPHGGTNTEAFF.

The chain employs TRBV7-9 and TRBJ2-7, with a possible D match to TRBD1 (5 bases). V lost 5 bases, J lost 2 bases, and 13 bases lay in between. Germline V gene data show CDR1 as SEHNR and CDR2 as FQNEAQ (reference sequence). The CDR3 covers 14 residues. For the CDR3, the DNA is TGTGCCAGCAGCGCGCAGGGCTTCGCCTACGAGCAGTACTTC. Protein product: CASSAQGFAYEQYF.

In its sample, this clonotype was seen a few times. V usage is TRBV30 and J usage is TRBJ2-7, with D perhaps TRBD2 (5 bases). CDR1 is GTSNPN, CDR2 SVGIG, per germline (reference sequence). V was trimmed by 0 bases and J by 2 bases, leaving 8 bases between them. The CDR3 is made up of 13 amino acids. CDR3 region: CAWSVGEPYEQYF. The CDR3 nucleotides read TGTGCCTGGAGTGTCGGGGAGCCCTACGAGCAGTACTTC.

In this sample, this clonotype turned up a few times. This chain joins TRBV6-5 and TRBJ1-2, with D possibly TRBD1 on 5 matching bases. Trimming took 2 bases from V and 4 from J, leaving 11 bases between them. CDR3 length: 14 residues. From germline, CDR1 is MNHEY and CDR2 SVGAGI. CDR3 nucleotides: TGTGCCAGCAGTTACCAGGCCCAGGGCTATGGCTACACCTTC. This sequence encodes CASSYQAQGYGYTF.

The chain joins TRBV6-6 to TRBJ2-3; the D call may be TRBD1 or TRBD2 (5 bases each). Germline CDR1 and CDR2: MNHNY and SVGAGI (reference sequence). V was shortened by 3 bases and J by 0 bases, with 19 bases between the two germline ends. The CDR3 totals 18 residues. The CDR3 protein is CASSYGARDGASTDTQYF. In nucleotides, the CDR3 is TGTGCCAGCAGTTATGGCGCGAGGGACGGAGCTAGCACAGATACGCAGTATTTT.

The chain joins TRBV7-2 to TRBJ2-2, with TRBD2 matching over 7 bases. There are 15 residues in the CDR3. V lost 6 bases to trimming and J lost 2 bases; unmatched junction nucleotides: 6. Germline values: CDR1 SGHTA, CDR2 FQGNSA. CDR3 DNA: TGTGCCAGCAGTCGTCCTAGCGGCAACACCGGGGAGCTGTTTTTT. Residues: CASSRPSGNTGELFF.

This sequence joins TRBV27 and TRBJ1-2; 9 bases map to TRBD1. With 6 bases clipped from V and 8 bases from J, the junction kept 13 bases outside the gene matches. This CDR3 spans 15 amino acids. CDR1 MNHEY and CDR2 SMNVEV come from the germline V gene (reference sequence). The CDR3: CASRPTGGAFEGYTF. The CDR3 DNA follows: TGTGCCAGCAGACCTACAGGGGGCGCTTTTGAAGGCTACACCTTC.

This clonotype was seen a few times. The V gene is TRBV20-1, the J gene TRBJ1-1; 10 positions agree with TRBD1. Germline V CDR1 and CDR2: DFQATT, SNEGSKA (reference sequence). The CDR3 has 17 residues. V was clipped by 0 bases and J by 3 bases; unmatched bases: 10. The CDR3 sequence is CSARDSPGQGPDTEAFF. The CDR3 DNA follows: TGCAGTGCTAGAGACTCACCGGGACAGGGGCCTGACACTGAAGCTTTCTTT.

This clonotype was seen once. This chain links TRBV9 with TRBJ1-2; D ambiguous. Germline CDR1 is SGDLS and CDR2 is YYNGEE. The CDR3 consists of 13 residues. The V end was cut by 1 base, the J end by 7 bases, with 11 bases between. The CDR3 sequence: CASSVTSSGGYTF. Written as DNA, the CDR3 is TGTGCCAGCAGCGTAACCTCCTCGGGTGGCTACACCTTC.

The J gene is TRBJ2-3, the V gene TRBV7-3, with 9 bases matching TRBD2. The germline V gene has CDR1 SGHTA and CDR2 FQGTGA. This CDR3 comprises 15 residues. V lost 4 bases, J lost 4 bases, and 6 bases stayed unmatched. CDR3 region: CASSSPGLAADTQYF. The CDR3 bases are TGTGCCAGCAGCTCGCCGGGACTAGCAGCAGATACGCAGTATTTT.

The chain carries TRBV29-1 and TRBJ2-7, with 7 bases aligning to TRBD1. The trim removed 5 bases at V and 1 base at J, leaving 2 bases unmatched. The CDR3 is 12 residues long. CDR1 is SQVTM and CDR2 is ANQGSEA in the germline V gene. The CDR3 protein is CSVRQGSYEQYF. Here the CDR3 DNA reads TGCAGCGTTCGACAGGGTTCCTACGAGCAGTACTTC.

V usage is TRBV29-1 and J usage is TRBJ1-2; D remains unclear. Germline V lookup: CDR1 SQVTM, CDR2 ANQGSEA. V lost 5 bases, J lost 4 bases, and 5 bases lay in between. This CDR3 has 10 amino acids. The CDR3 DNA is TGCAGCGTTTACTCCTATGGCTACACCTTC. This codes for CSVYSYGYTF.

CDR3 nucleotide sequence: TGTGCCAGCAGCCCACGGATGCTTGGGAACGAGCAGTTCTTC. This encodes CASSPRMLGNEQFF. The rearrangement uses TRBV7-2 and TRBJ2-1; unclear D gene. V gave up 5 bases and J gave up 10 bases, with 18 bases separating them. This CDR3 is built from 14 residues. Germline V gene data show CDR1 as SGHTA and CDR2 as FQGNSA.

This clonotype was observed a handful of times. The chain joins TRBV5-1 to TRBJ2-5, with D possibly being TRBD2 (6 bases). V lost 1 base and J 4 bases, leaving 11 bases between the germline ends. The CDR3 has 14 amino acids. CDR1 SGHRS and CDR2 YFSETQ come from the germline V gene. The CDR3 sequence: CASSLRQGGETQYF. The CDR3 nucleotides read TGCGCCAGCAGCTTGCGGCAGGGAGGAGAGACCCAGTACTTC.

This clonotype was observed once. The gene calls are TRBV6-5 and TRBJ2-7; 8 nucleotides line up with TRBD2. The CDR3 sequence is 14 residues long. Trimming took 4 bases from V and 4 from J; bases not matched to a gene: 6. Germline values: CDR1 MNHEY, CDR2 SVGAGI. This CDR3 is CASSWTSCPYEQYF. The CDR3 DNA is TGTGCCAGCAGTTGGACTAGCTGCCCTTACGAGCAGTACTTC.

The chain employs TRBV9 and TRBJ1-1; 7 bases fit TRBD1. The CDR3 extends over 13 amino acids. Germline CDR1 is SGDLS and CDR2 is YYNGEE. Trimming took 2 bases from V and 4 from J; bases not matched to a gene: 2. The DNA of the CDR3 is TGTGCCAGCAGCGTTACAGGGGCCACTGAAGCTTTCTTT. As protein: CASSVTGATEAFF.

This clonotype came up many times. This chain uses TRBV7-2 with TRBJ2-7; D is unresolved. Germline assignment: CDR1 SGHTA and CDR2 FQGNSA. Between the trimmed V and J ends, which lost 2 bases and 3 bases, there was a span of 2 bases. This CDR3 has 11 residues. CDR3 in amino acids: CASSLFYEQYF. The CDR3 DNA reads TGTGCCAGCAGCTTATTCTACGAGCAGTACTTC.

This clonotype was counted only a few times. CDR3 bases: TGTGCCAGCAGTTATTTGACAGGGGGCCATCAGCCCCAGCATTTT. This translates into CASSYLTGGHQPQHF. This chain joins TRBV6-5 and TRBJ1-5; 10 bases agree with TRBD1. Trimming at V came to 3 bases and at J to 5 bases, leaving 4 bases not matched to a gene. The CDR3 is 15 residues long. From germline, CDR1 is MNHEY and CDR2 SVGAGI.

The table lists this clonotype with a few counts. The chain uses TRBV20-1 and TRBJ2-2; TRBD1 matches at 7 bases. The length of the CDR3 is 13 residues. In germline, CDR1 is DFQATT, CDR2 SNEGSKA (reference sequence). V lost 2 bases, J lost 4 bases, and 1 base stayed unmatched. The CDR3 region has the DNA TGCAGTGCTAGAAGGGGGCCCACCGGGGAGCTGTTTTTT. Its translation: CSARRGPTGELFF.

This clonotype came up a few times. The chain couples TRBV29-1 to TRBJ2-7; the match to TRBD2 covers 7 bases. Germline trimming cut 7 bases from V and 3 bases from J; bases unmatched to any gene: 18. The CDR3 loop spans 16 amino acids. Germline assignment: CDR1 SQVTM and CDR2 ANQGSEA. The CDR3 sequence is CSARGLTAGIYYEQYF. CDR3 nucleotides: TGCAGCGCTCGGGGACTTACAGCGGGGATTTACTACGAGCAGTACTTC.

This clonotype has only a few counts. The chain is built from TRBV20-1 and TRBJ1-2; 7 positions match TRBD1. The CDR3 length is 11 residues. After removal of 8 bases from V and 7 bases from J, the junction contained 7 bases not matched to a gene. CDR1 and CDR2 from the germline V gene are DFQATT and SNEGSKA (reference sequence). The CDR3 nucleotides are TGCAGTACCACAGGGGTTTTTGGCTACACCTTC. It encodes CSTTGVFGYTF.

The chain is built from TRBV5-1 and TRBJ1-2, with D unresolved. Germline values: CDR1 SGHRS, CDR2 YFSETQ. V was pared by 2 bases and J by 5 bases, with 13 bases between. This CDR3 region has 14 residues. CDR3 region: CASSLARGSYGYTF. The CDR3 bases are TGCGCCAGCAGCTTAGCGCGGGGTAGTTATGGCTACACCTTC. Looking up the rest from reference TRBV5-1 and TRBJ1-2 gives the full variable domain: KAGVTQTPRYLIKTRGQQVTLSCSPISGHRSVSWYQQTPGQGLQFLFEYFSETQRNKGNFPGRFSGRQFSNSRSEMNVSTLELGDSALYLCASSLARGSYGYTFGSGTRLTVV.

This chain links TRBV18 with TRBJ2-5; D call uncertain. V was pared by 2 bases and J by 5 bases, with 12 bases between. CDR1 is KGHSH, CDR2 LQKENI, per germline. CDR3 size: 14 residues. CDR3 loop: CASSPEADRETQYF. For the CDR3, the DNA is TGTGCCAGCTCACCAGAAGCCGACCGGGAGACCCAGTACTTC.

This clonotype has only a few counts. The V call is TRBV6-6, the J call TRBJ1-5; 8 bases line up with TRBD1. The CDR3 is 14 residues long. V lost 5 bases, J lost 6 bases, and 6 bases stayed unmatched. Germline V gene data show CDR1 as MNHNY and CDR2 as SVGAGI (reference sequence). In nucleotides, the CDR3 is TGTGCCAGCAGTCCCGGACAGGGTGGTCAGCCCCAGCATTTT. Translating it yields CASSPGQGGQPQHF.

V usage is TRBV5-1 and J usage is TRBJ1-3; the match to TRBD1 covers 7 bases. Germline V gene sequence: CDR1 SGHRS, CDR2 YFSETQ. V lost 4 bases and J lost 0; bases outside the gene matches: 7. The CDR3 length is 16 residues. This CDR3 reads CASSQLQGLSGNTIYF. The CDR3 nucleotides are TGCGCCAGCAGCCAGCTACAGGGGCTCTCTGGAAACACCATATATTTT.

The chain employs TRBV12-3 or TRBV12-4 and TRBJ1-1; D is ambiguous. The CDR3 totals 12 residues. V lost 7 bases and J lost 8, with 14 bases in between. CDR3 nucleotides: TGTGCCAGCACCGACGCCGGGTTAGAAGCTTTCTTT. Its protein product is CASTDAGLEAFF.